Below are 5 T cell receptor beta chains sequenced from a single sample in a study of blood T cell repertoires in COVID-19. The method was immunoSEQ multiplex PCR; TCRdb's version includes in-frame clones alone and lacks a portion of them. The data hold about 270,000 clones, with around 90% observed a single time. The material sequenced was peripheral blood. The source is a man in his fifties or sixties who had recovered from COVID-19.

The CDR3 loop reads CASSFRSLRGEQYF. The CDR3 nucleotides are TGTGCCAGCAGTTTTCGGTCTCTTAGGGGCGAGCAGTACTTC. This rearrangement joins TRBV6-2 or TRBV6-3 to TRBJ2-7; perhaps TRBD1 as D (5 bases). Germline-derived CDR1 and CDR2 are MNHEY and SVGEGT. This CDR3 comprises 14 residues. V lost 4 bases, J lost 6 bases, and 16 bases lay in between.

A single count supports this clone. The J gene is TRBJ2-7, the V gene TRBV19; 10 bases agree with TRBD2. Germline CDR1 LNHDA, CDR2 SQIVND (reference sequence). Trimming at V came to 5 bases and at J to 4 bases, leaving 11 bases not matched to a gene. The CDR3 is 16 residues long. The CDR3 here is CASSAGPGLAFYEQYF. In DNA, the CDR3 is TGTGCCAGTAGTGCTGGGCCGGGACTAGCGTTTTACGAGCAGTACTTC.

The chain links TRBV5-1 to TRBJ1-1; no definite D call. The V gene's germline CDR1 is SGHRS and CDR2 YFSETQ. V was clipped by 0 bases and J by 1 base, with 7 bases between them. The CDR3 sequence is 14 residues long. This chain's CDR3 is CASSLVAGNTEAFF. The CDR3 coding sequence is TGCGCCAGCAGCTTGGTGGCAGGGAACACTGAAGCTTTCTTT.

The V gene is TRBV19, the J gene TRBJ1-2, with D maybe TRBD1 (5 bases). There are 14 residues in the CDR3. Germline-derived CDR1 and CDR2 are LNHDA and SQIVND (reference sequence). V was pared by 1 base and J by 7 bases, with 13 bases between. The DNA of the CDR3 is TGTGCCAGTAGTATAGTTGGGGGGTCGTTTGGCTACACCTTC. It specifies CASSIVGGSFGYTF. Full variable domain (rest looked up from reference TRBV19 and TRBJ1-2): DGGITQSPKYLFRKEGQNVTLSCEQNLNHDAMYWYRQDPGQGLRLIYYSQIVNDFQKGDIAEGYSVSREKKESFPLTVTSAQKNPTAFYLCASSIVGGSFGYTFGSGTRLTVV.

The chain is built from TRBV6-5 and TRBJ2-3; 7 nucleotides match TRBD2. Germline values: CDR1 MNHEY, CDR2 SVGAGI. Trimming removed 10 bases from V and 4 bases from J; junction bases left unmatched: 5. The CDR3 consists of 12 residues. Here the CDR3 reads CATVAGADTQYF. The CDR3 nucleotides read TGTGCCACCGTAGCGGGCGCAGATACGCAGTATTTT.